This TCR beta chain was sequenced during a study of blood T cell repertoires in COVID-19. Study information: Some COVID-19 samples were acute and others convalescent; all came from the United States, Italy and Spain. PBMCs, B-cell-depleted T cells, or T cells provided the cDNA or gDNA that made up the material.

The CDR3 length is 13 residues. The germline V gene has CDR1 SEHNR and CDR2 FQNEAQ (reference sequence). The V and J ends lost 1 base and 5 bases respectively, with 5 bases between them. Per the original data handling: Scientists estimated how many nucleated cells there were by amplifying reference gene primers. Only in-frame clones appear in the TCRdb table, and some are missing; sequencing was by immunoSEQ multiplex PCR. V and J calls and clone size are those listed in that table; D and trimming were worked out from the DNA. The sample gives around 19,000 clones, around 89% of which show up once; roughly 6.4% is in the top ten.

The source of this sequence is a human donor in a cohort sampled during active COVID-19. Sequenced: peripheral blood. J is TRBJ1-4 and V is TRBV7-9, with D tentatively TRBD1 (5 bases). The CDR3 sequence is CASSLDRNEKLFF. In DNA form, the CDR3 reads TGTGCCAGCAGCTTAGACAGGAATGAAAAACTGTTTTTT.